One T cell receptor beta chain is described in this entry. Antigen specificity is unknown. Primers for the PCR totalled 60 Vbeta and 13 Jbeta. As processed by the authors: Per a later analysis, the number of unique TCR beta chains was approximately 73 million, of which some 10 million were shared. The method was immunoSEQ multiplex PCR; TCRdb's version includes in-frame clones alone and lacks a portion of them. D and trimming come from the DNA, and the V and J calls and clone size come from that table. The profile covers 160,000 or so clones, with around 77% appearing a single time and over 0.95% taken by the ten largest. This record comes from a study of cytomegalovirus exposure and HLA in healthy donors. General study points: A further, later analysis showed that HLA-associated TCR beta chains (compared with equally common others) were more clonally expanded. The authors excluded some V segments, including TRBV6-2 and TRBV6-3, as indistinguishable. There were fewer than 200 TCR beta chains listed as cytomegalovirus-associated.

There are 14 residues in the CDR3. Germline assignment: CDR1 SGHDT and CDR2 YYEEEE. The V and J ends lost 0 bases and 3 bases respectively, with 9 bases between them. The receptor's source is a woman between 40 and 55 years old in good health and CMV-seronegative. J is TRBJ1-2 and V is TRBV5-6; D perhaps matches TRBD1 (6 bases). The sample taken for sequencing was PBMCs. The CDR3 here is CASSLVGADYGYTF. CDR3 bases: TGTGCCAGCAGCTTGGTGGGGGCAGACTATGGCTACACCTTC.